These 10 T cell receptor beta chains share one sample of origin, sequenced in a study of blood T cell repertoires in COVID-19. TCRdb keeps only in-frame clones here, not all; method: immunoSEQ multiplex PCR. The table lists approximately 100,000 clones, roughly 90% of them singletons. Material: peripheral blood. Receptor source: an elderly woman in a cohort sampled during active COVID-19.

The chain uses TRBV6-5 and TRBJ2-1; no reliable D call. The V gene lost 5 bases and the J gene lost 0 bases, with 11 bases spanning the gap. Per the germline V gene, CDR1 is MNHEY and CDR2 is SVGAGI. The CDR3 has 15 amino acids. As DNA, the CDR3 is TGTGCCAGCAGTATGACACTGAGCTCCTACAATGAGCAGTTCTTC. It codes for CASSMTLSSYNEQFF.

The rearrangement joins TRBV29-1 to TRBJ2-7; 9 nucleotides align to TRBD1. Per the germline V gene, CDR1 is SQVTM and CDR2 is ANQGSEA. The CDR3 consists of 14 residues. V shed 7 bases, J shed 4 bases, and the junction held 11 bases outside the gene matches. CDR3 sequence (DNA): TGCAGCGCCCGTCCCGGGACAGGGAGATACGAGCAGTACTTC. It translates to CSARPGTGRYEQYF.

J is TRBJ2-3 and V is TRBV4-1; 8 positions agree with TRBD2. The CDR3 loop spans 12 amino acids. V dropped 3 bases and J dropped 10; count of bases not matched to a gene: 3. Per germline, CDR1 MGHRA and CDR2 YSYEKL. The CDR3 bases are TGCGCCAGCAGCCAGGCGGGAGGTGCGCAGTATTTT. This translates into CASSQAGGAQYF.

The chain links TRBV7-3 to TRBJ2-1; TRBD2 matches at 7 bases. With 3 bases clipped from V and 2 bases from J, the junction kept 1 base outside the gene matches. The CDR3 length is 14 residues. Germline CDR1 and CDR2: SGHTA and FQGTGA. DNA for the CDR3: TGTGCCAGCAGCTTCAGCGGGGCCTACAATGAGCAGTTCTTC. This translates into CASSFSGAYNEQFF.

The chain joins TRBV9 to TRBJ2-3; D is perhaps TRBD2 (7 bases). CDR3 length: 17 residues. V dropped 4 bases and J dropped 2 bases, with 20 bases sitting between them. Germline lookup yields CDR1 SGDLS and CDR2 YYNGEE. The CDR3 is CASSTAGGGTYTDTQYF. CDR3 DNA: TGTGCCAGCAGCACCGCCGGCGGGGGCACCTACACAGATACGCAGTATTTT.

This rearrangement joins TRBV4-1 to TRBJ1-3; 9 bases agree with TRBD1. The CDR3 loop spans 18 amino acids. V was pared by 1 base and J by 2 bases, with 9 bases of the junction left unmatched. Per the germline V gene, CDR1 is MGHRA and CDR2 is YSYEKL. The CDR3 loop reads CASSQGDRAVRPGNTIYF. As DNA, the CDR3 is TGCGCCAGCAGCCAAGGGGACAGGGCTGTGAGGCCTGGAAACACCATATATTTT.

The count of this clone is one. The V and J genes are TRBV2 and TRBJ2-1; 9 bases are a match to TRBD1. Germline V gene sequence: CDR1 SNHLY, CDR2 FYNNEI. Trimming took 6 bases from V and 1 from J; bases not matched to a gene: 4. CDR3 size: 15 residues. CDR3 coding DNA: TGTGCCAGCAGCTTGGACAGGGGTTCCTACAATGAGCAGTTCTTC. This encodes CASSLDRGSYNEQFF. Full variable domain (outside the CDR3, taken from reference TRBV2 and TRBJ2-1): EPEVTQTPSHQVTQMGQEVILRCVPISNHLYFYWYRQILGQKVEFLVSFYNNEISEKSEIFDDQFSVERPDGSNFTLKIRSTKLEDSAMYFCASSLDRGSYNEQFFGPGTRLTVL.

J is TRBJ1-2 and V is TRBV3-1 (or the pseudogene TRBV3-2); 10 positions agree with TRBD1. Germline CDR1 reads LGHDT; CDR2 reads YNNKEL (reference sequence). V shed 7 bases, J shed 13 bases, and the junction held 15 bases outside the gene matches. The CDR3 extends over 14 amino acids. The CDR3 spells CASTLRDRGNAPTF. The DNA for the CDR3 is TGTGCCAGCACCCTCCGGGACAGGGGTAATGCACCCACCTTC.

The chain links TRBV10-3 to TRBJ1-6; unclear D gene. Germline V gene data show CDR1 as ENHRY and CDR2 as SYGVKD. The CDR3 loop spans 18 amino acids. V lost 1 base, J lost 8 bases, and 21 bases lay in between. The DNA for the CDR3 is TGTGCCATCAGTGAGTTCTTAATACCAAGAGACGGGGATTCACCCCTCCACTTT. Amino acids: CAISEFLIPRDGDSPLHF.

The chain joins TRBV19 to TRBJ2-7; 8 positions agree with TRBD2. The CDR3 is 16 residues long. The germline CDR1 and CDR2 sequences are LNHDA and SQIVND (reference sequence). Trimming at V came to 2 bases and at J to 3 bases, leaving 9 bases not matched to a gene. CDR3 amino acids: CASSIMAGRDIYEQYF. CDR3 nucleotide sequence: TGTGCCAGTAGTATAATGGCCGGGAGGGATATCTACGAGCAGTACTTC.